This TCR beta chain was found in a study of blood T cell repertoires in COVID-19 (dated by TCRdb to 2019 to 2021). As for the study more broadly: The collaborator samples originated in the United States, Italy and Spain and spanned the acute and convalescent phases of COVID-19. The prospective study material was composed of cDNA or gDNA derived from T cells, B-cell-depleted T cells, or PBMCs. Deeply sampled blood TCRbeta repertoires from subjects exposed to, actively infected with, or recovered from COVID-19 were included in the dataset. The repertoires were released in a freely available public database meant as a resource for research on the immune response to SARS-CoV-2. Samples were obtained from the ongoing ImmuneRACE study (first 160 participants) and from approximately 1,200 subjects provided by 6 global collaborators. The sample metadata nearly always contained a de-identified subject ID, COVID-19 status, age in years and sex. Where HLA class I and class II types were available, the types were taken from metadata supplied by the sample provider, not from assay-based typing. What the authors observed across the whole study: Clinical and demographic metadata were provided uncurated, with the amount varying by source and participant.

One collaborating source in Seattle enrolled patients during active infection and followed them longitudinally through the course of disease. Whole blood was collected in K2EDTA tubes by collaborating institutions according to the institutions' own protocols. For TCRbeta analysis, collaborator samples were shipped as frozen whole blood, as isolated PBMCs, or as DNA extracted from either sample type. The cysteine opens and the phenylalanine closes a CDR3 of 15 amino acids. The kept DNA is CDR3 alone, 45 bases in frame from the first base. The germline V gene sets CDR1 to KGHSH and CDR2 to LQKENI. The junction carries 9 bases between V and J, which are trimmed by 2 bases and 0 bases respectively. Remarks on this clone: Its antigen remains undetermined. The input lacks base qualities; no much larger clone sits a single base away.

The immunoSEQ Assay, a bias-controlled multiplex PCR, was used to amplify TCRbeta CDR3 regions from genomic DNA. In the original analysis: The number of nucleated cells in each sample was estimated from the amplification of reference gene primers within the assay. To quantify the absolute abundance of each unique TCRbeta CDR3 rearrangement, sequence reads were collapsed and filtered. For each sample, productive Simpson clonality was calculated as the square root of Simpson's diversity index over productive rearrangements. The source is immuneACCESS, and TCRdb retained only in-frame sequences with V and J called. Part of the clones is not carried over; for the studies checked, unresolved V genes explain less than half of this, and the remainder is unexplained. The V and J calls and clone size were taken over from that table, and D and trimming were inferred from the DNA. In all, the sample holds 150,000 or so clones, and about 88% of those were seen once. The ten largest clones represent approximately 0.6% of the sample.

The specimen was peripheral blood. This TCR was recovered from a man aged 60-69 years with COVID-19, enrolled during active disease. The rearrangement joined TRBV18 to TRBJ2-3; no D segment can be confidently identified. In nucleotides, the sequence is TGTGCCAGCTCACCAGAGTTACCTAGCACAGATACGCAGTATTTT. This codes for CASSPELPSTDTQYF.